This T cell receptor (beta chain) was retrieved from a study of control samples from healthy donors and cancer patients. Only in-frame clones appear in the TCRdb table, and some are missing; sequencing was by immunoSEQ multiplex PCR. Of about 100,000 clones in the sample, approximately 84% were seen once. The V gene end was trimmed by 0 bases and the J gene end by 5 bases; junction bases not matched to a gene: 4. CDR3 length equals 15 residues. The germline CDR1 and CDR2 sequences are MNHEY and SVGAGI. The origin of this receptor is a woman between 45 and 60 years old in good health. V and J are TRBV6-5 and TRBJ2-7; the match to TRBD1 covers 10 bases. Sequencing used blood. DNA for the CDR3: TGTGCCAGCAGTTACTCTGACAGGGGGCTCAACGAGCAGTACTTC. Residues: CASSYSDRGLNEQYF.